The 17 T cell receptor beta chains presented below share a single source sample, sequenced in a study of early T cells in non-severe SARS-CoV-2 infection. Using its own MiXCR run on the 5' RACE reads, TCRdb lists one record per CDR3 protein. Here the sample spans 20,000 to 25,000 distinct CDR3 sequences, 5.5% to 7% being singletons. The sequencing sample was made of whole blood. Receptor source: an adult who was a healthcare worker with PCR-confirmed SARS-CoV-2 infection or an uninfected control (not recorded which).

This clonotype was seen at least ten times. The chain uses TRBV15 and TRBJ2-2; TRBD2 is a possible D gene (6 bases). Germline CDR1 and CDR2: LNHNV and YYDKDF (reference sequence). The germline V and J ends were trimmed by 1 base and 4 bases, with 13 bases remaining between them. This CDR3 comprises 16 residues. CDR3 sequence (DNA): TGTGCCACCAGCAGAGGGAGGGATTCGAGCACCGGGGAGCTGTTTTTT. Residues: CATSRGRDSSTGELFF. The variable domain in full, completed from reference TRBV15 and TRBJ2-2, reads DAMVIQNPRYQVTQFGKPVTLSCSQTLNHNVMYWYQQKSSQAPKLLFHYYDKDFNNEADTPDNFQSRRPNTSFCFLDIRSPGLGDTAMYLCATSRGRDSSTGELFFGEGSRLTVL.

By share of the sample, this clonotype is medium-sized. The chain is built from TRBV6-6 and TRBJ1-5; 7 positions match TRBD1. Germline V gives CDR1 MNHNY, CDR2 SVGAGI (reference sequence). The CDR3 extends over 12 amino acids. The V segment lost 8 bases and the J segment 5 bases; nucleotides outside the gene matches: 3. The CDR3 region is CASAQGDQPQHF. CDR3 DNA: TGTGCCAGCGCGCAGGGGGATCAGCCCCAGCATTTT.

This clonotype was detected many times. The chain joins TRBV6-5 to TRBJ1-2; TRBD1 agrees at 11 bases. CDR1 and CDR2 from the germline V gene are MNHEY and SVGAGI. Germline trimming cut 0 bases from V and 2 bases from J; bases unmatched to any gene: 11. CDR3 length equals 19 residues. The CDR3 nucleotides read TGTGCCAGCAGTTACTCCCGGACAGGGGGCGACTACTCGAACTATGGCTACACCTTC. This gives the protein CASSYSRTGGDYSNYGYTF.

This clonotype was counted between two and nine times. The chain employs TRBV20-1 and TRBJ2-7; possible D gene TRBD1, 6 bases. V shed 6 bases and J shed 7 bases, with 22 bases lying between them. This CDR3 is 14 amino acids long. Germline V gene data show CDR1 as DFQATT and CDR2 as SNEGSKA (reference sequence). Here the CDR3 reads CSAESRTVWGEQYF. CDR3 DNA sequence: TGCAGTGCCGAGTCCCGGACAGTCTGGGGGGAGCAGTACTTC.

Ten or more counts support this clonotype. V is TRBV28 and J is TRBJ1-3; 7 bases are shared with TRBD1. This CDR3 spans 16 amino acids. Germline V lookup: CDR1 MDHEN, CDR2 SYDVKM. The V segment lost 7 bases and the J segment 0 bases; nucleotides outside the gene matches: 9. The DNA of the CDR3 is TGTGCCAGCAACGACGGACAGGCACGCTCTGGAAACACCATATATTTT. Translated, it gives CASNDGQARSGNTIYF.

This clonotype was observed once. The chain employs TRBV10-3 and TRBJ2-3; D is undetermined. The CDR3 consists of 11 residues. The germline gives CDR1 ENHRY, CDR2 SYGVKD. Between the trimmed V and J ends, which lost 10 bases and 2 bases, there was a span of 7 bases. The CDR3 spells CATGDTDTQYF. CDR3 coding DNA: TGTGCCACCGGAGACACAGATACGCAGTATTTT.

V and J are TRBV18 and TRBJ2-7; D gene unclear. Trimming took off 2 bases at V and 2 bases at J, with 7 bases between the two ends. The germline V gene has CDR1 KGHSH and CDR2 LQKENI. CDR3 length equals 13 residues. CDR3 sequence reads: CASSPLQTYEQYF. DNA for the CDR3: TGTGCCAGCTCACCATTACAGACCTACGAGCAGTACTTC.

This clonotype came up a few times. The chain couples TRBV7-9 to TRBJ1-4, with D maybe TRBD1 (5 bases). CDR1 is SEHNR, CDR2 FQNEAQ, per germline (reference sequence). There are 15 residues in the CDR3. V was clipped by 1 base and J by 8 bases, with 14 bases between them. The CDR3 protein is CASSLGGTMDEKLFF. CDR3 DNA: TGTGCCAGCAGCTTAGGGGGCACGATGGACGAAAAACTGTTTTTT. Full variable domain (rest looked up from reference TRBV7-9 and TRBJ1-4): DTGVSQNPRHKITKRGQNVTFRCDPISEHNRLYWYRQTLGQGPEFLTYFQNEAQLEKSRLLSDRFSAERPKGSFSTLEIQRTEQGDSAMYLCASSLGGTMDEKLFFGSGTQLSVL.

This clonotype rates as medium-sized (0.01 to 0.1%). J is TRBJ1-5 and V is TRBV19; D call uncertain. The germline V and J ends were trimmed by 5 bases and 1 base, with 9 bases remaining between them. The CDR3 is 14 amino acids. From germline, CDR1 is LNHDA and CDR2 SQIVND (reference sequence). CDR3 sequence reads: CASSLDGSNQPQHF. The CDR3 nucleotides are TGTGCCAGTAGTCTCGATGGGAGCAATCAGCCCCAGCATTTT.

This clonotype has ten or more counts. The CDR3 region is CASSLRAGGPPHRQFF. Here the CDR3 DNA reads TGTGCCAGCAGTTTAAGGGCAGGGGGCCCCCCTCACAGGCAGTTCTTC. The chain recombines TRBV12-3 or TRBV12-4 with TRBJ2-1, with 8 bases that match TRBD1. The ends lost 2 bases at V and 12 bases at J; junction bases unmatched: 15. CDR3 length: 16 residues.

This clonotype was detected many times. This chain links TRBV28 with TRBJ2-1; possibly TRBD1 for D (6 bases). CDR1 is MDHEN and CDR2 is SYDVKM in the germline V gene. The CDR3 runs to 16 residues. The V and J ends lost 3 bases and 2 bases respectively, with 14 bases between them. CDR3 protein: CASSLGAGVPYNEQFF. In DNA, the CDR3 is TGTGCCAGCAGTTTGGGGGCAGGGGTACCCTACAATGAGCAGTTCTTC.

The gene calls are TRBV6-2 or TRBV6-3 and TRBJ2-4, with D tentatively TRBD1 or TRBD2 (7 bases each). This CDR3 has 14 amino acids. Germline CDR1 reads MNHEY; CDR2 reads SVGEGT. Trimming left V 6 bases short and J 7 bases short, with 16 bases between. The CDR3 DNA reads as TGTGCCAGCAGCAGGGGGGGGAATCGGAACATTCAGTACTTC. Its translation is CASSRGGNRNIQYF.

This clonotype was detected many times. The rearrangement joins TRBV14 to TRBJ2-2, with D tentatively TRBD1 (5 bases). V dropped 5 bases and J dropped 2 bases, with 12 bases sitting between them. Germline V gene lookup returns CDR1 SGHDN and CDR2 FVKESK. This CDR3 comprises 15 residues. The CDR3 DNA follows: TGTGCCAGCAGCGGTCTGGGGCCCAACACCGGGGAGCTGTTTTTT. Encoded protein: CASSGLGPNTGELFF.

CDR3 amino acids: CASSFGGRLETQYF. Written as DNA, the CDR3 is TGTGCCAGCAGCTTCGGGGGGCGTTTGGAGACCCAGTACTTC. The V and J genes are TRBV7-2 and TRBJ2-5; the D gene is possibly TRBD2 (7 bases). The germline gives CDR1 SGHTA, CDR2 FQGNSA. V lost 3 bases and J 5 bases, leaving 13 bases between the germline ends. There are 14 residues in the CDR3.

This chain connects TRBV7-9 to TRBJ1-3; unclear D gene. V was pared by 1 base and J by 0 bases, with 4 bases between. The CDR3 has 14 amino acids. In germline, CDR1 is SEHNR, CDR2 FQNEAQ (reference sequence). For the CDR3, the DNA is TGTGCCAGCAGCTTAGTCATCTCTGGAAACACCATATATTTT. It is translated as CASSLVISGNTIYF. Looking up the rest from reference TRBV7-9 and TRBJ1-3 gives the full variable domain: DTGVSQNPRHKITKRGQNVTFRCDPISEHNRLYWYRQTLGQGPEFLTYFQNEAQLEKSRLLSDRFSAERPKGSFSTLEIQRTEQGDSAMYLCASSLVISGNTIYFGEGSWLTVV.

This clonotype was counted a few times. The J gene is TRBJ2-3, the V gene TRBV11-2; D is unresolved. Germline CDR1 and CDR2: SGHAT and FQNNGV. The V end was cut by 7 bases, the J end by 8 bases, with 13 bases between. The CDR3 spans 12 residues. In nucleotides, the CDR3 is TGTGCCAGCACCAACGCCCAGGTTACGCAGTATTTT. As protein: CASTNAQVTQYF. Based on the CDR3 plus reference TRBV11-2 and TRBJ2-3, the full variable domain is EAGVAQSPRYKIIEKRQSVAFWCNPISGHATLYWYQQILGQGPKLLIQFQNNGVVDDSQLPKDRFSAERLKGVDSTLKIQPAKLEDSAVYLCASTNAQVTQYFGPGTRLTVL.

This clonotype came up many times. J is TRBJ1-3 and V is TRBV5-4, with D possibly matching TRBD1 (5 bases). With 0 bases removed from V and 3 bases from J, the gap between germline ends came to 7 bases. The CDR3 is 14 residues long. The V gene's germline CDR1 is SGHNT and CDR2 YYREEE (reference sequence). The CDR3, as DNA: TGTGCCAGCAGCTTGGGAGGGGTTGGAAACACCATATATTTT. It translates to CASSLGGVGNTIYF.